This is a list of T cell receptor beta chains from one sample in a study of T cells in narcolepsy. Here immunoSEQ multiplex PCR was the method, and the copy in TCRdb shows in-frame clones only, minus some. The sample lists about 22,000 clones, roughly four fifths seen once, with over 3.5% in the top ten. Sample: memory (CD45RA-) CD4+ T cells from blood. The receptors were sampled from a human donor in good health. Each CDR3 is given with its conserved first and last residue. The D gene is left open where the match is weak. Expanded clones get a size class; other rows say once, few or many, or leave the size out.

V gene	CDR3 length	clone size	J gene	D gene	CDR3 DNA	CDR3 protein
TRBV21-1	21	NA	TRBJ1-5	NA	TGTGCCAGCAGCAATGATATATGCGGGGAACATTACCCTTATAGCAATCAGCCCCAGCATTTT	CASSNDICGEHYPYSNQPQHF
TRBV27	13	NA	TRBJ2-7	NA	TGTGCCAGCAGTTTAGGTCGCAGCCACGAGCAGTACTTC	CASSLGRSHEQYF
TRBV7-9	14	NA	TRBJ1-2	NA	TGTGCCAGCAGCTTAGCAGCCCAGGAATATGGCTACACCTTC	CASSLAAQEYGYTF
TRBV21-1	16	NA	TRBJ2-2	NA	TGTGCCAGCAGCAAAGAATGGACGAACGGTAACGGGGAGCTGTTTTTT	CASSKEWTNGNGELFF
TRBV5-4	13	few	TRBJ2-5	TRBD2	TGTGCCAGCCGTAGCGGGGGAAAAGAGACCCAGTACTTC	CASRSGGKETQYF
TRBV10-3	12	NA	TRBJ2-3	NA	TGTGCCACGGGGGTCGATCCAGATACGCAGTATTTT	CATGVDPDTQYF
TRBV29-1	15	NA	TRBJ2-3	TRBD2	TGCAGCGTTGAAAAAACTGGACTAGCCTCAGATACGCAGTATTTT	CSVEKTGLASDTQYF
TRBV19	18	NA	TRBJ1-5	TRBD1	TGTGCCAGTAAATCTCCGGGACAGGGTTTTAATAGCAATCAGCCCCAGCATTTT	CASKSPGQGFNSNQPQHF
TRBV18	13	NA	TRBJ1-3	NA	TGTGCCAGCTCACCCCAGGGTGAAAACACCATATATTTT	CASSPQGENTIYF
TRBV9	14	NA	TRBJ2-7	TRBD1	TGTGCCAGCAGCGCCGATACAGGGGCCGGCGAGCAGTACTTC	CASSADTGAGEQYF
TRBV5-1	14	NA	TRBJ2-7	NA	TGCGCCAGCAGCTTGGGGTCACAGTCCTACGAGCAGTACTTC	CASSLGSQSYEQYF
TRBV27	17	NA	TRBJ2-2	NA	TGTGCCAGCAGCCTAAGAGGGGGGCCAGAACTCACCGGGGAGCTGTTTTTT	CASSLRGGPELTGELFF
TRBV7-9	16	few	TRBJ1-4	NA	TGTGCCAGCAGCTTAGCGTTAGGCAGGGCGAAAGAAAAACTGTTTTTT	CASSLALGRAKEKLFF
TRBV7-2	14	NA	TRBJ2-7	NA	TGTGCCAGCAGCTCTTCTTGGGGCTCCTACGAGCAGTACTTC	CASSSSWGSYEQYF
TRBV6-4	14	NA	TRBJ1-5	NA	TGTGCCAGTGCCCAGACAGCGACTCATCAGCCCCAGCATTTT	CASAQTATHQPQHF
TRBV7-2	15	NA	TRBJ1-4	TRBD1	TGTGCCAGCAGCAAGCCGAACAGGGGGGATGAAAAACTGTTTTTT	CASSKPNRGDEKLFF
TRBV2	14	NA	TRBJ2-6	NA	TGTGCCAGCTTAGTAGGTTCTGGGGCCAACGTCCTGACTTTC	CASLVGSGANVLTF
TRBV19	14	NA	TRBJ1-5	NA	TGTGCCAGTAGTCCGCGGGTCTTAAATCAGCCCCAGCATTTT	CASSPRVLNQPQHF
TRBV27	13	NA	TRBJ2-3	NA	TGTGCCAGCGGACTTTTTCTCACAGATACGCAGTATTTT	CASGLFLTDTQYF
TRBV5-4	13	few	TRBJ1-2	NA	TGTGCCAGCAGAATTGGGGGCCGGTATGGCTACACCTTC	CASRIGGRYGYTF
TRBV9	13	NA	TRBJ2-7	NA	TGTGCCAGCAGCGTGGCTGAGGTGGGCGAGCAGTACTTC	CASSVAEVGEQYF